The clone carrying this TCR beta chain was observed a handful of times. Thyroid surgery was performed in patients who had received no treatment beforehand. The data are from a study of metastatic and nonmetastatic thyroid tumors. Unmatched junction bases numbered 0, after V lost 4 bases and J lost 6 bases. The CDR3 is 12 amino acids. Germline loops: CDR1 MDHEN, CDR2 SYDVKM. TCRdb reanalyzed the PCR reads with MiXCR. The profile covers roughly 12,000 clones, with approximately 35% appearing a single time and approximately 10% taken by the ten largest. This sequence originates from a female donor with papillary thyroid cancer or a benign thyroid nodule (not recorded which). Some clones in this sample may be carry-over from other donors' samples. Material for sequencing was tumor tissue. The chain links TRBV28 to TRBJ2-7, with TRBD1 identical over 10 bases. The CDR3 DNA sequence: TGTGCCAGCAGTTGGACAGGGGGCGAGCAGTACTTC. It encodes CASSWTGGEQYF.